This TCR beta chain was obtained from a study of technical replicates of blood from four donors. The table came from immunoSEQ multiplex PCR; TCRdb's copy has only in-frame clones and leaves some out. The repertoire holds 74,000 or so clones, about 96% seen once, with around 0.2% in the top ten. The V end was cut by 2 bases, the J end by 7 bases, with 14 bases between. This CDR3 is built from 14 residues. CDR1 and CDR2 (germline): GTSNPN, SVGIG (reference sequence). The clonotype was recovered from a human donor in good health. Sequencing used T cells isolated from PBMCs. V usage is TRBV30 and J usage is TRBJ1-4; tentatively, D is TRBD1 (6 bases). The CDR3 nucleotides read TGTGCCTGGAGTAGCAGGGGCGTAAGTGAAAAACTGTTTTTT. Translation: CAWSSRGVSEKLFF.